This T cell receptor (beta chain) originates from a study of patients and donors after allogeneic stem cell transplantation (TCRdb year 2020). The library was produced with RT-PCR. The listed sequencing device is NextSeq 550. The raw public data were reprocessed by TCRdb itself: fastp quality trimming at Q25, MiXCR clonotype calling, in-frame beta chains only. Each CDR3 protein appears once, grouped with its most common genes and DNA. The sample table records hundreds of thousands of distinct CDR3 sequences; 16% of these occur just once. The ten largest make up around 7.2% of the sample. For this chain, trimming is 6 bases at the V end and 0 bases at the J end, and the number of junction bases without a gene match is 10. The CDR3 numbers 17 residues from cysteine through phenylalanine. The read is trimmed to its CDR3 DNA, 51 bases read in frame from base 1. Many counts were recorded for this clonotype. What antigen it recognizes has not been identified. Base qualities are not at hand, and no much larger clone is one base apart.

The sequenced sample was blood, either unsorted or a sorted T cell fraction (not recorded which). The clonotype comes from a human donor who was either an allogeneic HSCT recipient or a stem cell or donor lymphocyte infusion donor (not recorded which). It is not recorded whose cells these are; they may come from a transplant donor. Rearrangement joined TRBV12-3 or TRBV12-4 to TRBJ2-3; 9 junctional bases match TRBD1. This receptor has the CDR3 CASSLSTGGFSTDTQYF. The DNA is as follows: TGTGCCAGCAGCCTCTCGACAGGGGGGTTTAGCACAGATACGCAGTATTTT.